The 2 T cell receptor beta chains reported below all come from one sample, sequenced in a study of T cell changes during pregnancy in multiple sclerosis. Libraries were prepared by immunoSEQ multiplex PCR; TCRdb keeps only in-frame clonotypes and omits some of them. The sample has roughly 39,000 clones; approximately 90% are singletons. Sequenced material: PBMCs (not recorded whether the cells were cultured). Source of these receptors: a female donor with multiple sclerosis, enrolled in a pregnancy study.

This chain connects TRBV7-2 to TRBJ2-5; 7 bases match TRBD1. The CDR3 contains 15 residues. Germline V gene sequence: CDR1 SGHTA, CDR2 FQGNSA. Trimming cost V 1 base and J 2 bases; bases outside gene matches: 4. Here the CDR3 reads CASSLEGTVQETQYF. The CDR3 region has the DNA TGTGCCAGCAGCTTAGAGGGGACAGTTCAAGAGACCCAGTACTTC.

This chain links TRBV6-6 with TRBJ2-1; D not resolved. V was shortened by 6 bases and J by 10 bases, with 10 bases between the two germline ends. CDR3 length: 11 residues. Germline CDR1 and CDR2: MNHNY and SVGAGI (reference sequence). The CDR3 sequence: CASSPRTEQFF. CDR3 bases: TGTGCCAGCAGCCCCAGGACCGAGCAGTTCTTC.